These 20 T cell receptor beta chains originate from one sample sequenced in a study of response to subunit inactivated influenza vaccine. TCRdb independently ran MiXCR on the RT-PCR reads; one entry per CDR3 protein. The profile covers 560,000 or so distinct CDR3 sequences, with less than 8% appearing a single time and over 10% taken by the ten largest. Sequencing was performed on PBMCs from blood, taken around 2 years after vaccination. These receptors originate from a man aged 50 to 75 who received an inactivated influenza vaccine.

This clonotype showed up many times. The chain couples TRBV5-1 to TRBJ2-2; tentatively, D is TRBD1 (5 bases). CDR3 length equals 15 residues. Germline CDR1 and CDR2: SGHRS and YFSETQ. The ends were cut back, 2 bases at V and 0 bases at J, with 8 bases in the middle. CDR3 sequence reads: CASSLGHTNTGELFF. CDR3 sequence (DNA): TGCGCCAGCAGCTTAGGACATACGAACACCGGGGAGCTGTTTTTT.

This clonotype was found many times. The rearrangement joins TRBV7-2 to TRBJ2-2; D is possibly TRBD2 (6 bases). V lost 3 bases, J lost 2 bases, and 10 bases lay in between. This CDR3 spans 15 amino acids. Germline CDR1 is SGHTA and CDR2 is FQGNSA. CDR3 in amino acids: CASSFSGRNTGELFF. The CDR3 nucleotides are TGTGCCAGCAGCTTCTCCGGGAGAAACACCGGGGAGCTGTTTTTT.

The chain couples TRBV4-2 to TRBJ1-1; 9 bases fit TRBD1. CDR3 length equals 15 residues. V trimming: 0 bases; J trimming: 10 bases; junction bases outside the gene matches: 9. Germline CDR1 is LGHNA and CDR2 is YNFKEQ. The CDR3 nucleotides are TGTGCCAGCAGCCAAGAAGGGGACAGGGCCCCGAGAGCTTTCTTT. Amino acid sequence: CASSQEGDRAPRAFF.

The table lists this clonotype with a few counts. The gene calls are TRBV6-2 or TRBV6-3 and TRBJ2-5; 8 nucleotides agree with TRBD2. Germline V gives CDR1 MNHEY, CDR2 SVGEGT. The CDR3 is 16 amino acids. After removal of 6 bases from V and 1 base from J, the junction contained 10 bases not matched to a gene. The CDR3 loop is CASRPWTSRPQETQYF. CDR3 coding DNA: TGTGCCAGCAGACCTTGGACTAGCCGGCCCCAAGAGACCCAGTACTTC.

The rearrangement links TRBV5-8 to TRBJ2-1, with D hard to call. CDR3 size: 16 residues. The germline gives CDR1 SGHTS, CDR2 YDEGEE. Deletions cut 1 base from V and 5 bases from J, with 16 bases between. The CDR3 DNA reads as TGTGCCAGCAGCTTGAAGGACCAACACAAGGACAATGAGCAGTTCTTC. This encodes CASSLKDQHKDNEQFF.

This clonotype was recorded a few times. The V gene is TRBV2, the J gene TRBJ2-2; TRBD2 matches at 8 bases. The germline V gene encodes CDR1 SNHLY and CDR2 FYNNEI. The ends lost 8 bases at V and 7 bases at J; junction bases unmatched: 12. The CDR3 spans 15 residues. The CDR3: CASAGPAGGSGELFF. The CDR3 DNA reads as TGTGCCAGCGCCGGCCCGGCGGGGGGCAGCGGGGAGCTGTTTTTT. The full variable domain, rest sourced from reference TRBV2 and TRBJ2-2, is EPEVTQTPSHQVTQMGQEVILRCVPISNHLYFYWYRQILGQKVEFLVSFYNNEISEKSEIFDDQFSVERPDGSNFTLKIRSTKLEDSAMYFCASAGPAGGSGELFFGEGSRLTVL.

The chain links TRBV6-1 to TRBJ2-5, with TRBD1 matching 9 bases. With V trimmed by 6 bases and J by 5 bases, 4 bases remained unmatched. This CDR3 has 13 residues. Germline-derived CDR1 and CDR2 are MNHNS and SASEGT. In nucleotides, the CDR3 is TGTGCCAGCAGGGACAGGGGTAGGGAGACCCAGTACTTC. Its protein product is CASRDRGRETQYF.

The gene calls are TRBV12-3 or TRBV12-4 and TRBJ2-4; a weak D match, TRBD2 (6 bases). V gave up 5 bases and J gave up 7 bases, with 12 bases separating them. The length of the CDR3 is 13 residues. In DNA form, the CDR3 reads TGTGCCAGCAGTCACGCGGGGTCTAACATTCAGTACTTC. It is translated as CASSHAGSNIQYF.

In this sample, this clonotype turned up many times. This chain links TRBV25-1 with TRBJ2-7; the D is unclear. Trimming stripped 6 bases from V and 0 bases from J, with 15 bases between. CDR1 is MGHDK and CDR2 is SYGVNS in the germline V gene. The CDR3 totals 15 residues. CDR3 residues: CASRDESGVSYEQYF. The CDR3 bases are TGTGCCAGCAGGGATGAAAGTGGAGTCTCCTACGAGCAGTACTTC.

The table lists this clonotype with many counts. The V call is TRBV20-1, the J call TRBJ1-5; D gene uncertain. The CDR3 spans 14 residues. Germline CDR1 reads DFQATT; CDR2 reads SNEGSKA (reference sequence). V was clipped by 3 bases and J by 6 bases, with 15 bases between them. CDR3 in amino acids: CSASLGVSRQPQHF. The CDR3 DNA reads as TGCAGTGCTAGTCTTGGGGTTAGCCGTCAGCCCCAGCATTTT.

The J gene is TRBJ2-7, the V gene TRBV6-5, with D possibly being TRBD2 (5 bases). Germline CDR1 is MNHEY and CDR2 is SVGAGI. This CDR3 region has 13 residues. V lost 5 bases, J lost 6 bases, and 14 bases lay in between. The CDR3 nucleotides read TGTGCCAGCAGTAACCCCGGGGTCTCCGAGCAGTACTTC. Protein sequence: CASSNPGVSEQYF.

This clonotype was seen at least ten times. The V gene is TRBV28, the J gene TRBJ2-7; 7 positions agree with TRBD2. Trimming at V came to 6 bases and at J to 6 bases, leaving 14 bases not matched to a gene. CDR1 is MDHEN, CDR2 SYDVKM, per germline. This CDR3 region has 15 residues. In DNA, the CDR3 is TGTGCCAGCAGCTCTTTCGGCGGGAGACAAGGCGAGCAGTACTTC. As protein: CASSSFGGRQGEQYF.

The rearrangement uses TRBV5-5 and TRBJ2-7, with D possibly matching TRBD2 (6 bases). Looked up from germline, CDR1 is SGHKS and CDR2 is YYEKEE (reference sequence). The CDR3 covers 13 residues. V lost 4 bases and J 3 bases, leaving 11 bases between the germline ends. CDR3 sequence reads: CASSPRDFYEQYF. The CDR3 coding sequence is TGTGCCAGCAGCCCGCGGGATTTCTACGAGCAGTACTTC.

Concerning this clonotype: It may be a read error: a sequence one base away is much more abundant. This chain links TRBV20-1 with TRBJ1-2, with TRBD1 matching over 8 bases. The CDR3 contains 11 residues. Per the germline V gene, CDR1 is DFQATT and CDR2 is SNEGSKA (reference sequence). The CDR3 protein is CSSGQGDGYTF. The CDR3 DNA reads as TGCTCCTCCGGACAGGGTGATGGCTACACCTTC.

The genes are TRBV9 and TRBJ1-2; a possible D gene is TRBD1 (6 bases). The CDR3 runs to 15 residues. Germline V lookup: CDR1 SGDLS, CDR2 YYNGEE. Trimming took off 3 bases at V and 4 bases at J, with 16 bases between the two ends. CDR3 sequence: CASSASGARVYGYTF. The DNA of the CDR3 is TGTGCCAGCAGCGCGTCAGGGGCTCGGGTCTATGGCTACACCTTC.

This clonotype has ten or more counts. This rearrangement joins TRBV7-2 to TRBJ2-7; 9 bases are a match to TRBD2. Germline V gene lookup returns CDR1 SGHTA and CDR2 FQGNSA. The CDR3 runs 14 residues. The V and J ends lost 3 bases and 3 bases, in that order; junction bases with no gene match: 3. Here the CDR3 reads CASSLTSGIYEQYF. In DNA form, the CDR3 reads TGTGCCAGCAGCTTGACTAGCGGAATCTACGAGCAGTACTTC.

This rearrangement joins TRBV20-1 to TRBJ1-1; the D gene is possibly TRBD1 (6 bases). Germline V gene data show CDR1 as DFQATT and CDR2 as SNEGSKA (reference sequence). V was clipped by 4 bases and J by 1 base, with 13 bases between them. The CDR3 loop spans 14 amino acids. CDR3 DNA sequence: TGCAGTGCTAAGCAGGGGACATCGAACACTGAAGCTTTCTTT. Amino acid sequence: CSAKQGTSNTEAFF.

This chain uses TRBV28 with TRBJ1-6; 8 bases agree with TRBD1. CDR3 size: 14 residues. The J segment lost 7 bases and the V segment lost 6 bases, leaving 5 bases of the junction unmatched. Germline lookup yields CDR1 MDHEN and CDR2 SYDVKM. CDR3 in amino acids: CASRLGQVNSPLHF. For the CDR3, the DNA is TGTGCCAGCAGACTGGGACAGGTGAATTCACCCCTCCACTTT.

At least ten counts were recorded for this clonotype. The chain joins TRBV29-1 to TRBJ2-1, with 9 positions matching TRBD2. Germline CDR1 SQVTM, CDR2 ANQGSEA. The CDR3 runs 15 residues. V was clipped by 4 bases and J by 1 base; unmatched bases: 5. CDR3 in amino acids: CSVAPAGGSYNEQFF. DNA for the CDR3: TGCAGCGTTGCTCCCGCGGGAGGGTCCTACAATGAGCAGTTCTTC.

Note on this clonotype: One end of the junction fails to match germline, which may point to a read error. V is TRBV28 and J is TRBJ1-6; D uncertain. The length of the CDR3 is 13 residues. Germline CDR1 is MDHEN and CDR2 is SYDVKM. In DNA, the CDR3 is TGTGCCAGCAGGGACTCCTCTAATTCACCCCTCCACTTT. Translation: CASRDSSNSPLHF.